This entry lists 2 T cell receptor beta chains sequenced from one sample in a study of blood T cells in healthy people across ages. A J-beta primer mix and a sample-barcoded 5' primer were used in a second PCR of about 7 to 11 cycles. Using its own MiXCR run on the 5' RACE reads, TCRdb lists one record per CDR3 protein. The table shows approximately 800,000 distinct CDR3 sequences, with 36% occurring only once. The sequencing input was blood. These receptor sequences come from a man aged 18 to 30 in good health.

V gene TRBV20-1 combines with J gene TRBJ2-1, with 8 bases identical to TRBD1. Per germline, CDR1 DFQATT and CDR2 SNEGSKA (reference sequence). V was clipped by 3 bases and J by 15 bases; unmatched bases: 19. This CDR3 comprises 15 residues. In DNA, the CDR3 is TGCAGTGCTAGGCCATCGGGACAGGCTTCATCGAGGACGTTCTTC. It is translated as CSARPSGQASSRTFF.

This clonotype was seen repeatedly, ten times or more. The gene calls are TRBV20-1 and TRBJ2-2; no definite D call. Germline V CDR1 and CDR2: DFQATT, SNEGSKA (reference sequence). V was pared by 0 bases and J by 3 bases, with 11 bases between. The CDR3 extends over 15 amino acids. CDR3 bases: TGCAGTGCTAGAGATGATGGGGATTACACCGGGGAGCTGTTTTTT. Residues: CSARDDGDYTGELFF.